These T cell receptor beta chains were read from a single sample in a study of T cells in Graves' hyperthyroidism and ophthalmopathy. TCRdb ran MiXCR on the multiplex PCR reads and lists one entry per CDR3 protein. The sample comprises roughly 840,000 distinct CDR3 sequences, 38% of which are singletons, and approximately 10% rests with the top ten. Sequencing was done on a sample of blood. The receptors here all came from a man younger than 30 with Graves' hyperthyroidism. Each CDR3 is given with its conserved first and last residue. A D gene is named only where the DNA matches it firmly. Expanded clones get a size class; other rows say once, few or many, or leave the size out.

15	many	NA	TRBV7-9	TRBJ1-1	CASSAGGGLNTEAFF	TGTGCCAGCAGCGCTGGCGGAGGGCTGAACACTGAAGCTTTCTTT
13	NA	NA	TRBV4-1	TRBJ1-4	CASSQWRNEKLFF	TGCGCCAGCAGCCAGTGGAGAAATGAAAAACTGTTTTTT
15	NA	TRBD2	TRBV20-1	TRBJ2-7	CSASPTSGGAYEQYF	TGCAGTGCCAGCCCCACTAGCGGGGGGGCATACGAGCAGTACTTC
11	many	NA	TRBV20-1	TRBJ1-2	CSASRQDGYTF	TGCAGTGCTTCGAGGCAAGATGGCTACACCTTC
16	many	TRBD1	TRBV24-1	TRBJ2-2	CATSDHDRGFPGELFF	TGTGCCACCAGTGATCATGACAGGGGATTCCCCGGGGAGCTGTTTTTT
17	NA	TRBD1	TRBV2	TRBJ1-1	CASSAVTGGYKSTEAFF	TGTGCCAGCAGTGCGGTAACAGGGGGCTACAAAAGCACTGAAGCTTTCTTT
15	NA	TRBD1	TRBV7-9	TRBJ2-3	CASSLSTGAADTQYF	TGTGCCAGCAGCTTGTCGACAGGGGCGGCAGATACGCAGTATTTT
16	NA	TRBD2	TRBV12-3/TRBV12-4	TRBJ2-5	CASTRGGGRSQETQYF	TGTGCCAGCACCCGCGGTGGCGGGAGATCACAAGAGACCCAGTACTTC
15	few	NA	TRBV7-2	TRBJ2-7	CASSYPRAYGWEQYF	TGTGCCAGCAGCTACCCTCGGGCTTATGGTTGGGAGCAGTACTTC
12	many	TRBD1	TRBV29-1	TRBJ1-1	CSVGDSNTEAFF	TGCAGCGTTGGGGACAGCAACACTGAAGCTTTCTTT
16	NA	TRBD1	TRBV7-2	TRBJ1-1	CASSLPYRGDGTEAFF	TGTGCCAGCAGCTTACCATACAGGGGAGATGGGACTGAAGCTTTCTTT
13	NA	NA	TRBV9	TRBJ2-5	CASSGGDKETQYF	TGTGCCAGCAGTGGCGGGGACAAAGAGACCCAGTACTTC
14	NA	NA	TRBV12-3/TRBV12-4	TRBJ1-1	CASSLIGKSTEAFF	TGTGCCAGCAGTTTGATTGGGAAATCCACTGAAGCTTTCTTT
16	NA	TRBD1	TRBV7-2	TRBJ1-1	CASSADLGQGEAEAFF	TGTGCCAGCAGCGCCGACCTGGGACAGGGGGAGGCTGAAGCTTTCTTT
13	NA	NA	TRBV29-1	TRBJ1-1	CSEEEGSGTEAFF	TGCAGTGAAGAGGAAGGGTCGGGAACTGAAGCTTTCTTT
13	many	NA	TRBV19	TRBJ1-5	CASSIVEHQPQHF	TGTGCCAGTAGTATAGTTGAGCATCAGCCCCAGCATTTT
15	many	TRBD1	TRBV5-5	TRBJ1-6	CASSLGTGEGSPLHF	TGTGCCAGCAGCTTGGGGACAGGGGAAGGATCACCCCTCCACTTT
16	few	TRBD2	TRBV11-1	TRBJ2-7	CASSLVSGSSLYEQYF	TGTGCCAGCAGCTTAGTAAGCGGGAGCAGCCTATACGAGCAGTACTTC
15	few	NA	TRBV2	TRBJ2-7	CASTSGRAVSYEQYF	TGTGCCAGCACTTCAGGTCGAGCGGTCTCCTACGAGCAGTACTTC
13	NA	NA	TRBV20-1	TRBJ2-5	CSYSTGRGETQYF	TGCAGTTACTCGACAGGGAGGGGAGAGACCCAGTACTTC
15	many	NA	TRBV19	TRBJ2-5	CASSNWEADQETQYF	TGTGCCAGTAGTAATTGGGAAGCGGACCAAGAGACCCAGTACTTC
16	few	TRBD2	TRBV20-1	TRBJ2-7	CSARGTSGMGSYEQYF	TGCAGTGCTAGGGGGACTAGCGGGATGGGGTCCTACGAGCAGTACTTC
16	many	NA	TRBV15	TRBJ2-2	CATSRARGVETGELFF	TGTGCCACCAGCAGAGCTAGGGGTGTAGAAACCGGGGAGCTGTTTTTT
14	NA	TRBD2	TRBV9	TRBJ2-7	CASSPTSVPYEQYF	TGTGCCAGCTCACCGACTAGCGTCCCCTACGAGCAGTACTTC
14	NA	NA	TRBV24-1	TRBJ1-5	CATSDLDGNQPQHF	TGTGCCACCAGTGATTTGGATGGGAATCAGCCCCAGCATTTT
15	few	NA	TRBV9	TRBJ2-7	CASSPQGGQTYEQYF	TGTGCCAGCAGCCCTCAAGGGGGACAAACCTACGAGCAGTACTTC
18	few	TRBD2	TRBV7-6	TRBJ2-5	CASSVTTGLAGGRETQYF	TGTGCCAGCAGCGTGACGACGGGACTAGCGGGGGGGAGAGAGACCCAGTACTTC
11	many	NA	TRBV29-1	TRBJ1-2	CSVATMNGYTF	TGCAGCGTTGCGACGATGAATGGCTACACCTTC
17	NA	NA	TRBV4-2	TRBJ1-4	CASSQDFTGTANEKLFF	TGTGCCAGCAGCCAAGATTTTACAGGGACCGCTAATGAAAAACTGTTTTTT
15	many	TRBD1	TRBV19	TRBJ1-5	CASSSGTAGNQPQHF	TGTGCCAGTAGCTCTGGGACAGCTGGAAATCAGCCCCAGCATTTT
12	NA	NA	TRBV10-3	TRBJ1-4	CAISEGNEKLFF	TGTGCCATCAGTGAGGGGAATGAAAAACTGTTTTTT
15	few	TRBD2	TRBV20-1	TRBJ2-7	CSASGLAGVFDEQYF	TGCAGTGCTAGTGGGCTAGCGGGAGTCTTCGACGAGCAGTACTTC
15	NA	NA	TRBV7-2	TRBJ1-1	CASSLVPNMNTEAFF	TGTGCCAGCAGCTTAGTACCCAACATGAACACTGAAGCTTTCTTT